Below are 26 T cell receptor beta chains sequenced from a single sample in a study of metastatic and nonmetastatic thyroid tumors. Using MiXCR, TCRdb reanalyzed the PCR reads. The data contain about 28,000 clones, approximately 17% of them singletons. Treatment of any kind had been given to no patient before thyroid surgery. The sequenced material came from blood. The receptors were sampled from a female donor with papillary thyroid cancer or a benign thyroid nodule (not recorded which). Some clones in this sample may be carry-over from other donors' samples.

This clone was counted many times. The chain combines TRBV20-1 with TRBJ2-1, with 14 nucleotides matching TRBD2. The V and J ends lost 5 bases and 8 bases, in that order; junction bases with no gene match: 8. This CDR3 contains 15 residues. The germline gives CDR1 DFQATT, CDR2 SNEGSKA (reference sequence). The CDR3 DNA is TGCAGTGCTTTTGGGACTAGCGGGAGTTCGGATGAGCAGTTCTTC. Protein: CSAFGTSGSSDEQFF.

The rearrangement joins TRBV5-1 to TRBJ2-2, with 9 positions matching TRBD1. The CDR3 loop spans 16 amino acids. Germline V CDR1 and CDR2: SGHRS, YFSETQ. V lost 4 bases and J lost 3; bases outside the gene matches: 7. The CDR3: CASSGPGQGYTGELFF. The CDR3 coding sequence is TGCGCCAGCAGCGGACCGGGACAGGGCTACACCGGGGAGCTGTTTTTT.

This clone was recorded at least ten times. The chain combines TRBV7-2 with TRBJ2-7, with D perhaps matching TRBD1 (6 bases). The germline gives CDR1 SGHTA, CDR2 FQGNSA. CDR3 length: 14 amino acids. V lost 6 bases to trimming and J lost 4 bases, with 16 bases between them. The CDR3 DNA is TGTGCCAGCAGTCTAGACAGGTACATGTACGAGCAGTACTTC. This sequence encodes CASSLDRYMYEQYF.

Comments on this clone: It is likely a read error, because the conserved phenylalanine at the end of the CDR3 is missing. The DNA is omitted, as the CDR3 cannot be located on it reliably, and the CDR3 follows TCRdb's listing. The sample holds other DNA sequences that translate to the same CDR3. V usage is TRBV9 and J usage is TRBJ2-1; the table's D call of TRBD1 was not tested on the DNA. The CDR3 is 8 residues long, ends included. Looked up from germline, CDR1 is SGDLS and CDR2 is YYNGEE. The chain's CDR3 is CASSPPTS.

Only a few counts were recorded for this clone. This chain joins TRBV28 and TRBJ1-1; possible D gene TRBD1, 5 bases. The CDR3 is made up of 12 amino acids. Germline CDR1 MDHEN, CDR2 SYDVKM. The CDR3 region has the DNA TGTCTATCAGGGCGGTTGAACACTGAAGCTTTCTTT. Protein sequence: CLSGRLNTEAFF.

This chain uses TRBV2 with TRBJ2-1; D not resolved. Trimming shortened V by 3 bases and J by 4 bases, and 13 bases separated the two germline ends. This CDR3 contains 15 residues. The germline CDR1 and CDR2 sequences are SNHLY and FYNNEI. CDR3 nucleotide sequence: TGTGCCAGCAGTGAGGACGGTAGGCTATACAATGAGCAGTTCTTC. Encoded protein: CASSEDGRLYNEQFF.

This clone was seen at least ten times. In DNA form, the CDR3 reads TGTGCCTGGAGTGTAGTGCCGGGACTAGCGGGTACCCTAGCCAAAAACATTCAGTACTTC. The encoded protein is CAWSVVPGLAGTLAKNIQYF. The V gene is TRBV30, the J gene TRBJ2-4; 12 bases match TRBD2. CDR3 length: 20 residues. Unmatched junction bases numbered 12, after V lost 0 bases and J lost 0 bases. CDR1 and CDR2 (germline): GTSNPN, SVGIG (reference sequence).

The CDR3 DNA reads TGTGCCAGCATTGGGAGGGGGGGCACTGAAGCTTTCTTT. Amino acid sequence: CASIGRGGTEAFF. This chain uses TRBV6-1 with TRBJ1-1; possible D gene TRBD1, 6 bases. Between the trimmed V and J ends, which lost 7 bases and 4 bases, there was a span of 13 bases. The CDR3 has 13 residues. CDR1 and CDR2 from the germline V gene are MNHNS and SASEGT.

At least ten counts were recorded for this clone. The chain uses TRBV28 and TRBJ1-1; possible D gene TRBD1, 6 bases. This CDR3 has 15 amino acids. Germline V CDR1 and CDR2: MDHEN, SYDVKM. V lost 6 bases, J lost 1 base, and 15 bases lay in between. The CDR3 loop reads CASRLGGGGNTEAFF. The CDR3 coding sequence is TGTGCCAGCAGATTAGGAGGAGGGGGGAACACTGAAGCTTTCTTT.

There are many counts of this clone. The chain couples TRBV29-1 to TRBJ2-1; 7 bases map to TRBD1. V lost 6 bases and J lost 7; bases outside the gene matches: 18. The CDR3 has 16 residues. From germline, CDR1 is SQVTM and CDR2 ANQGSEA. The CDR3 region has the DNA TGCAGCGTCCCTATCCTGACAGGGTGGGTAGGGAATGAGCAGTTCTTC. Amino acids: CSVPILTGWVGNEQFF.

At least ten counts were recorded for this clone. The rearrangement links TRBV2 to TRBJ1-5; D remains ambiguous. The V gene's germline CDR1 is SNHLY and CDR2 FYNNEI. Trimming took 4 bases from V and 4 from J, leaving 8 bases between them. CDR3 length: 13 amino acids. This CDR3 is CASSGAGNQPQHF. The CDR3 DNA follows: TGTGCCAGCAGTGGGGCGGGAAATCAGCCCCAGCATTTT.

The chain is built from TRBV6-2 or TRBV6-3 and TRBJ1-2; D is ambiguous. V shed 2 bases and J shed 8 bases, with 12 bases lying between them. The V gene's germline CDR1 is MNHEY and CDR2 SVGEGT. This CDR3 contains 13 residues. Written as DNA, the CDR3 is TGTGCCAGCAGTTACGTCCGAGTAGAGGGCTACACCTTC. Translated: CASSYVRVEGYTF.

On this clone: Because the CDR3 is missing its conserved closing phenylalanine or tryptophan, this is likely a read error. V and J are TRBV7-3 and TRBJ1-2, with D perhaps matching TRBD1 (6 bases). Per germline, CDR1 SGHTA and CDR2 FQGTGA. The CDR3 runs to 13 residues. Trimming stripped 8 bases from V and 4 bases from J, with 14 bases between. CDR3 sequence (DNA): TGTGCCAGCTCCCTCGGGGGGGCCTATGGCTACACCGTC. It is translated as CASSLGGAYGYTV.

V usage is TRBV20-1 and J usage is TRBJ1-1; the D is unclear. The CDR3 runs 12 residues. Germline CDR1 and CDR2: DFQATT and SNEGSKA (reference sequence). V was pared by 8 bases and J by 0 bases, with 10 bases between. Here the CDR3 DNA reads TGCAGTTCTTCTCGGATGAACACTGAAGCTTTCTTT. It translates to CSSSRMNTEAFF.

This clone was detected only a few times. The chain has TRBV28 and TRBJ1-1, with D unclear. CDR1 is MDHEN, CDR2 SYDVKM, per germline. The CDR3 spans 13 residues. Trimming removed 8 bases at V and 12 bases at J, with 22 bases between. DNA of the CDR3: TGTGCCAGCTACCAACCGTCCAACACTGAGTCTTTCTTT. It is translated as CASYQPSNTESFF.

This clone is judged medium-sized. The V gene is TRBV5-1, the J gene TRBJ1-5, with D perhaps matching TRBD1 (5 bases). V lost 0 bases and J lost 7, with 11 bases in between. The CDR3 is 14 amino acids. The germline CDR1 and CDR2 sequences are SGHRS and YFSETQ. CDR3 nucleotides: TGCGCCAGCAGCTTGGCTCCCGGGGACCAGCCCCAGCATTTT. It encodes CASSLAPGDQPQHF.

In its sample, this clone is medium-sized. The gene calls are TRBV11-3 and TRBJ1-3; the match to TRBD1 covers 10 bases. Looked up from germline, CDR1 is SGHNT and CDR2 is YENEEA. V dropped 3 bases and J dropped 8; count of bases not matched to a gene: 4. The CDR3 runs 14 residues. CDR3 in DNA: TGTGCCAGCAGCTTCCGGGACAGGGGAGACACCATATATTTT. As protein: CASSFRDRGDTIYF.

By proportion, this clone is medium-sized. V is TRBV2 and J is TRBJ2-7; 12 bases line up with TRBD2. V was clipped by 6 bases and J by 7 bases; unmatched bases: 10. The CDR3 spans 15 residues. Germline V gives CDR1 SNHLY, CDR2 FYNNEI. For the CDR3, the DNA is TGTGCCAGCAGGACCGGGACTAGCGGGCTTGGGGAGCAGTACTTC. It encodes CASRTGTSGLGEQYF. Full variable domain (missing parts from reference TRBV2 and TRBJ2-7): EPEVTQTPSHQVTQMGQEVILRCVPISNHLYFYWYRQILGQKVEFLVSFYNNEISEKSEIFDDQFSVERPDGSNFTLKIRSTKLEDSAMYFCASRTGTSGLGEQYFGPGTRLTVT.

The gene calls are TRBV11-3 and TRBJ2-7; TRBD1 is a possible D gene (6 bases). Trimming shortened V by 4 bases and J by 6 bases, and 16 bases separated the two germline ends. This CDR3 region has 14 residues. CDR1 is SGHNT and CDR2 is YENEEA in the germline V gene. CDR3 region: CASSSSGQPSEQYF. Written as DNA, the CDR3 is TGTGCCAGCAGCTCGAGCGGACAGCCTAGCGAGCAGTACTTC.

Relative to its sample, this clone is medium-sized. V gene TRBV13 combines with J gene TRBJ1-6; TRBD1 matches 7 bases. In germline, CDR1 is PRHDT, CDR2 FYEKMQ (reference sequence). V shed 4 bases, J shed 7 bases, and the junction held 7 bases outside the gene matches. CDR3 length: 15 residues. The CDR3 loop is CASSSGEGANSPLHF. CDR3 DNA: TGTGCCAGCAGCTCGGGGGAGGGGGCAAATTCACCCCTCCACTTT.

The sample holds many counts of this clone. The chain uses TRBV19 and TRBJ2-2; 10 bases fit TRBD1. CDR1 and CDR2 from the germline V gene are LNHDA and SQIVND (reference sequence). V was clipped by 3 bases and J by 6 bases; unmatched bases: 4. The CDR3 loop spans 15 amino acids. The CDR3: CASSMRTGGSGELFF. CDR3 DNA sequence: TGTGCCAGTAGTATGAGGACAGGGGGTTCCGGGGAGCTGTTTTTT.

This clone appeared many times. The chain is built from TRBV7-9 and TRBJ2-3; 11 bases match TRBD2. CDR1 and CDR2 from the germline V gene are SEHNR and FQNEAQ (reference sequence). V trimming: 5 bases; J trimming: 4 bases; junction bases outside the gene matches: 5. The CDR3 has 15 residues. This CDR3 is CASSPTSGVSDTQYF. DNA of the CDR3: TGTGCCAGCAGCCCGACTAGCGGGGTCTCAGATACGCAGTATTTT.

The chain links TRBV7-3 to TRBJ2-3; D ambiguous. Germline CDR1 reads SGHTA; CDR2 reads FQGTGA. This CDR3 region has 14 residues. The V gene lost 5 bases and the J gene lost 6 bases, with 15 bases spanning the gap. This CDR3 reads CASSREVVMDTQYF. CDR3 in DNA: TGTGCCAGCAGCCGTGAAGTTGTCATGGATACGCAGTATTTT.

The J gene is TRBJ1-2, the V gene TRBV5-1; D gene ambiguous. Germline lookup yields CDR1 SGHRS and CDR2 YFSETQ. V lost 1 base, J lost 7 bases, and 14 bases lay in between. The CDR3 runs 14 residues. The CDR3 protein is CASSLWWGSRGYTF. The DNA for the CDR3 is TGCGCCAGCAGCTTGTGGTGGGGAAGTCGTGGCTACACCTTC.

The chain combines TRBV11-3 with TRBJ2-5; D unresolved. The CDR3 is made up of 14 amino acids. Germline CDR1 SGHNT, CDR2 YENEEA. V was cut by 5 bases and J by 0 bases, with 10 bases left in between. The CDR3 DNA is TGTGCCAGCAGCCCCTGGTGTAACCAAGAGACCCAGTACTTC. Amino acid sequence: CASSPWCNQETQYF.

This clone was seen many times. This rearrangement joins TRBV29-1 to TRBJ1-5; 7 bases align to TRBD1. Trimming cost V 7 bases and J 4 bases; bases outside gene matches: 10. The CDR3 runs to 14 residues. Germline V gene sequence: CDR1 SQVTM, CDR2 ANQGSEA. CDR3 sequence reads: CSARFRGSNQPQHF. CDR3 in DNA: TGCAGCGCGCGATTCAGGGGGAGTAATCAGCCCCAGCATTTT.